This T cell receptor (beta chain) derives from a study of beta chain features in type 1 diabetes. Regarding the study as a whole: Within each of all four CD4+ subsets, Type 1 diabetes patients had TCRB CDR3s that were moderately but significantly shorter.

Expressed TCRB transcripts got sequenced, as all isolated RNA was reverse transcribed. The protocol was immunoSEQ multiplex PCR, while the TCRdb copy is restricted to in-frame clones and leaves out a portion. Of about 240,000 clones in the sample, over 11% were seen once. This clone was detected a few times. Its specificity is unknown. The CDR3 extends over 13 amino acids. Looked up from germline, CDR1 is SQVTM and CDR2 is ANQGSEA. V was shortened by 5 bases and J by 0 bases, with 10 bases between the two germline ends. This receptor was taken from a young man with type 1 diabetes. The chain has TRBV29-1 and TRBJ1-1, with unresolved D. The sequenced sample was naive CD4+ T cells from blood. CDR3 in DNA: TGCAGCGTTCTAGCACAATTGAACACTGAAGCTTTCTTT. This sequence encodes CSVLAQLNTEAFF.